This T cell receptor beta chain comes out of a study of shared clonotypes between healthy human individuals. In the study overall: Per donor, CD8 memory used one plate, CD8 naive used two, CD4 memory used three and CD4 naive used three. Study outcomes and limitations: Clonotypes which were not shared had lower generation probabilities than clonotypes that all four donors shared.

For each subset, genomic DNA was distributed in equal portions over several immunoSEQ plates. TCRdb's copy holds only in-frame clones and misses some; the assay was immunoSEQ multiplex PCR. The sample has about 1.1 million clones, 70% to 85% seen once. CDR1 and CDR2 from the germline V gene are KGHSH and LQKENI. This CDR3 region has 16 residues. The trim removed 2 bases at V and 5 bases at J, leaving 12 bases unmatched. This clone has more than one count but fewer than ten. Its antigen is still unknown. The receptor was derived from a man aged 18 to 29 in good health. Some clones in this sample may be carry-over from other donors' samples. The V and J genes are TRBV18 and TRBJ2-7; 7 bases agree with TRBD1. Material: memory CD4+ T cells from PBMCs. The subset is: CD45RA-negative fraction. As DNA, the CDR3 is TGTGCCAGCTCACCATTGGGGGACAGTCAATTTAACGAGCAGTACTTC. Its protein product is CASSPLGDSQFNEQYF.